Sequencing of this T cell receptor beta chain was carried out in a study of identical twins. Overall study results and limits: Those out-of-frame alpha sequences shared by twins showed an excess of low generation probability.

TCRdb re-called the 5' RACE reads with MiXCR, one entry per CDR3 protein. The sample carries some 500,000 distinct CDR3 sequences, less than 25% recorded once. Germline assignment: CDR1 DFQATT and CDR2 SNEGSKA (reference sequence). Germline trimming cut 5 bases from V and 4 bases from J; bases unmatched to any gene: 9. This CDR3 has 15 amino acids. Remarks on this clonotype: The antigen remains unidentified.

These records were also assigned to another study, of T cells expressing NK-cell markers.

The chain combines TRBV20-1 with TRBJ2-3; 10 bases fit TRBD2. The sequenced sample consisted of CD4+ T cells sorted from blood. The TCR originated in a woman aged 18-30 years in good health. CDR3 nucleotide sequence: TGCAGTGCTGTAAAGCGGGAGGGTGGCCCAGATACGCAGTATTTT. Its translation is CSAVKREGGPDTQYF.